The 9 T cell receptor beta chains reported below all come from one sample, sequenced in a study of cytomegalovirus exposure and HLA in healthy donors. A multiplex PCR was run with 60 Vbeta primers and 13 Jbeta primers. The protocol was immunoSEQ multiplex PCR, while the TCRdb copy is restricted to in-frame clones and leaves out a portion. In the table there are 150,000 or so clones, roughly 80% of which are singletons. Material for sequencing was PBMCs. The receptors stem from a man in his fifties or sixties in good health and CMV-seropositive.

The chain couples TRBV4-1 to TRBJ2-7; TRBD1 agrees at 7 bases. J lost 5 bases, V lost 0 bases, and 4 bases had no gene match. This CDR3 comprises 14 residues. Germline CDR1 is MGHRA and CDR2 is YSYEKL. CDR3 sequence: CASSQDQTGNEQYF. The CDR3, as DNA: TGCGCCAGCAGCCAAGACCAGACAGGGAACGAGCAGTACTTC.

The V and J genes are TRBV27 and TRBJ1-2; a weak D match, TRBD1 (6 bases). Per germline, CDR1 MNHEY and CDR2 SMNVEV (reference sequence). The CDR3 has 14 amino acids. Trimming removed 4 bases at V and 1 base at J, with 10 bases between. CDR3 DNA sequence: TGTGCCAGCAGTTCCAGGGGCATTAACTATGGCTACACCTTC. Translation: CASSSRGINYGYTF.

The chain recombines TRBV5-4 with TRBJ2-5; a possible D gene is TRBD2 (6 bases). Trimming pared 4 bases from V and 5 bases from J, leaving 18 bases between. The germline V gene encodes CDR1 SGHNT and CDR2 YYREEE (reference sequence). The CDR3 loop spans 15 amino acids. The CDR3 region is CASSAWGGRGETQYF. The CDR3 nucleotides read TGTGCCAGCAGCGCCTGGGGAGGCAGAGGGGAGACCCAGTACTTC.

In DNA, the CDR3 is TGCAGCGTTGAAATCAGCGGGAGGCACACCTTC. Translating gives CSVEISGRHTF. V gene TRBV29-1 combines with J gene TRBJ1-2; D gene unclear. The germline V gene encodes CDR1 SQVTM and CDR2 ANQGSEA. The CDR3 totals 11 residues. The V gene lost 2 bases and the J gene lost 12 bases, with 13 bases spanning the gap.

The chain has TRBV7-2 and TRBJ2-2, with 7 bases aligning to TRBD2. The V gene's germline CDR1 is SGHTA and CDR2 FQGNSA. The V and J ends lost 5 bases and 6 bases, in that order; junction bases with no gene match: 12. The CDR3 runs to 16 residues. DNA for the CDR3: TGTGCCAGCAGCCTCCTAGCGGTTGTTATCCCCGGGGAGCTGTTTTTT. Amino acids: CASSLLAVVIPGELFF.

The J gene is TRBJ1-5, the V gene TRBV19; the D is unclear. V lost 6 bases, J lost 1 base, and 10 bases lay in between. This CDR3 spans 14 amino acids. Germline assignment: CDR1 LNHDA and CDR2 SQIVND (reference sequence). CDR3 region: CASRGGQSNQPQHF. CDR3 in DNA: TGTGCCAGTAGGGGAGGGCAGAGCAATCAGCCCCAGCATTTT.

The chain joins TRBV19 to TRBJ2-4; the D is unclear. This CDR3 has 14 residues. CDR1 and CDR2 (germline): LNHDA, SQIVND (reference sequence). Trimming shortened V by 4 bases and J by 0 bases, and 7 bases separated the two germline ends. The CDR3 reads CASSNNLAKNIQYF. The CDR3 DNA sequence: TGTGCCAGTAGTAACAATCTAGCCAAAAACATTCAGTACTTC.

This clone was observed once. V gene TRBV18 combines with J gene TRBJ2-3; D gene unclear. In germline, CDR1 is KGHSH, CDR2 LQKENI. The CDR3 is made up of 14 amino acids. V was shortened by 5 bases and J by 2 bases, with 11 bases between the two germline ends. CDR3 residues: CASSFTAVTDTQYF. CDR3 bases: TGTGCCAGCTCATTCACGGCGGTCACAGATACGCAGTATTTT.

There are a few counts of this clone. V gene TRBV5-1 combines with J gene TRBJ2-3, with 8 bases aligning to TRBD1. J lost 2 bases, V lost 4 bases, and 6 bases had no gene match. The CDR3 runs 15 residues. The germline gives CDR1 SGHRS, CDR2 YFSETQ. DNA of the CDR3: TGCGCCAGCAGCGTCGGACAGGGAATCACAGATACGCAGTATTTT. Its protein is CASSVGQGITDTQYF.